This paragraph reports one T cell receptor beta chain. Its matching antigen is unknown. The data belong to a study of T cell responses to AZD1222 COVID-19 vaccine. General observations from the study: Only five or six people who got AZD1222 tested seropositive at baseline. Scientists sampled the repertoires only once the peak T cell response had passed.

This CDR3 has 11 amino acids. Trimming cost V 6 bases and J 5 bases, with 7 bases left between them. Assay: immunoSEQ multiplex PCR; the TCRdb copy retains only in-frame clones and omits some. The sample has over 55,000 clones, about 80% seen once. The sequence was obtained from an adult who received the AZD1222 COVID-19 vaccine. The sequenced sample was peripheral blood, obtained 28 days after the second AZD1222 dose. V gene TRBV12-3 or TRBV12-4 combines with J gene TRBJ1-2; the D gene is possibly TRBD1 (5 bases). The DNA of the CDR3 is TGTGCCAGCAGGCAGGGTTATGGCTACACCTTC. Residues: CASRQGYGYTF.